This T cell receptor beta chain derives from a study of shared clonotypes between healthy human individuals. The wider study: The cohort had two women and three men, ages 18 to 49.

The CDR3 is 11 amino acids. CDR1 and CDR2 (germline): SGHRS, YFSETQ. The V and J ends lost 7 bases and 6 bases respectively, with 9 bases between them. Data came from immunoSEQ multiplex PCR; TCRdb stores just in-frame clones and leaves some out. Of over 800,000 clones in the sample, over 90% were seen once. Turning to this clone: Its target is unknown.

Study results and limitations: In this cohort, only blood was sampled, and tissue repertoires likely differ.

Positively selected for CCR7, the CD45RO-negative cells used as naive CD8 cells excluded terminally differentiated effector memory CD45RA+ cells. The clonotype originates from a man aged 25 to 40 in good health. Source material: naive CD8+ T cells sorted from blood. This chain uses TRBV5-1 with TRBJ2-3, with a possible D match to TRBD1 (6 bases). Here the CDR3 DNA reads TGCGCCAGCGAGGGGGAGGATACGCAGTATTTT. This sequence encodes CASEGEDTQYF.